This T cell receptor beta chain was retrieved from a study of neoadjuvant anti-PD-1 for oral cavity cancer. For the study at large: Most patients had three to four biweekly doses of 3 mg/kg nivolumab before resection.

Patients had newly diagnosed, untreated stage II-IVA oral cavity squamous cell carcinoma. Cohort: HPV-negative, locally advanced oral cavity squamous cell carcinoma patients. Germline trimming cut 0 bases from V and 6 bases from J; bases unmatched to any gene: 0. The germline gives CDR1 SGHRS, CDR2 YFSETQ. The CDR3 is 13 amino acids. Clones were read by immunoSEQ multiplex PCR, and TCRdb kept only the in-frame ones, dropping some. The repertoire includes 11,000 to 15,000 clones, 70% to 80% of them detected once, and 2% to 2.5% sits in the top ten. The material sequenced was PBMCs, taken before nivolumab (anti-PD-1) treatment. This TCR came from a person aged 35-79 years with oral cavity squamous cell carcinoma. The chain combines TRBV5-1 with TRBJ1-1, with TRBD1 matching over 9 bases. CDR3: CASSLGQGAEAFF. CDR3 DNA: TGCGCCAGCAGCTTGGGACAGGGGGCTGAAGCTTTCTTT.